Below are 28 T cell receptor beta chains sequenced from a single sample in a study of tumor-infiltrating lymphocytes in primary liver carcinoma. cDNA specific to TCR beta was made from 500 ng of total RNA, with a constant-region primer employed for priming. Three nested multiplex PCR rounds, a slightly modified ARM-PCR method, built the TCR beta libraries. Primers for the first two PCR rounds were TRBV1-TRBV30 forward primers and a C-beta reverse primer (around 10 cycles per round). TCRdb used MiXCR to reprocess the multiplex PCR reads, holding one entry per CDR3 protein. The sample holds about 210,000 distinct CDR3 sequences, less than 65% seen once. Unsorted whole blood served as the source of blood RNA, and germline DNA was extracted as well. The sequenced sample was peripheral blood. These receptors were collected from a woman aged 55-75 years with primary liver carcinoma and hepatitis B virus infection.

The chain recombines TRBV29-1 with TRBJ2-7; D is perhaps TRBD2 (6 bases). V lost 5 bases, J lost 1 base, and 18 bases lay in between. The CDR3 has 15 amino acids. Per germline, CDR1 SQVTM and CDR2 ANQGSEA. DNA for the CDR3: TGCAGCGTTACCCTAACTAGCAGGAGTTCCTACGAGCAGTACTTC. Its translation is CSVTLTSRSSYEQYF.

This chain links TRBV4-1 with TRBJ2-2; TRBD2 agrees at 9 bases. This CDR3 contains 17 residues. Germline V gene sequence: CDR1 MGHRA, CDR2 YSYEKL. J gave up 6 bases and V 0 bases, and 8 bases lay outside the gene matches. CDR3 DNA: TGCGCCAGCAGCCAAGATGGTAGCGGGGGATACGCCGGGGAGCTGTTTTTT. It is translated as CASSQDGSGGYAGELFF.

As concerns this clonotype: The junction departs from the called germline gene at one end, perhaps through a read error. The J gene is TRBJ2-3, the V gene TRBV5-1; TRBD2 agrees at 10 bases. Germline values: CDR1 SGHRS, CDR2 YFSETQ. The CDR3 is 16 residues long. CDR3 sequence reads: CDSSLIAGGGTDTQYF. In DNA form, the CDR3 reads TGCGACAGCAGCTTAATAGCGGGAGGCGGCACAGATACGCAGTATTTT.

The chain employs TRBV13 and TRBJ2-7, with 8 bases matching TRBD2. The germline V gene encodes CDR1 PRHDT and CDR2 FYEKMQ (reference sequence). Trimming removed 2 bases from V and 5 bases from J; junction bases left unmatched: 8. CDR3 length: 15 amino acids. The CDR3 region is CASSLYTSGPHEQYF. The CDR3 DNA is TGTGCCAGCAGCTTATATACTAGCGGACCCCACGAGCAGTACTTC. Full variable domain (missing parts from reference TRBV13 and TRBJ2-7): AAGVIQSPRHLIKEKRETATLKCYPIPRHDTVYWYQQGPGQDPQFLISFYEKMQSDKGSIPDRFSAQQFSDYHSELNMSSLELGDSALYFCASSLYTSGPHEQYFGPGTRLTVT.

This clonotype was detected only a few times. A much larger clone sits a single nucleotide away, making a read error possible. The conserved final phenylalanine or tryptophan is absent from the CDR3, which likely points to a read error. V and J are TRBV5-6 and TRBJ2-5; D remains unclear. The CDR3 spans 14 residues. V was pared by 1 base and J by 3 bases, with 10 bases between. Germline V lookup: CDR1 SGHDT, CDR2 YYEEEE. CDR3 residues: CASSLYAKKETQYL. CDR3 sequence (DNA): TGTGCCAGCAGCTTGTACGCCAAAAAAGAGACCCAGTACTTA.

This clonotype was observed a single time. The chain uses TRBV6-6 and TRBJ2-3; 9 bases match TRBD1. Trimming cost V 7 bases and J 2 bases; bases outside gene matches: 7. Germline CDR1 reads MNHNY; CDR2 reads SVGAGI (reference sequence). CDR3 length: 15 residues. The CDR3 reads CASTLQGAATDTQYF. CDR3 coding DNA: TGTGCCAGCACTCTACAGGGGGCTGCCACAGATACGCAGTATTTT.

About this clonotype: The junction and the germline gene differ at one end; a read error may be behind it. The chain uses TRBV4-1 and TRBJ2-5, with TRBD2 matching over 14 bases. This CDR3 is built from 16 residues. Germline-derived CDR1 and CDR2 are MGHRA and YSYEKL. The CDR3: CASSHPGLAGDKTQYF. CDR3 DNA: TGCGCCAGCAGCCATCCGGGACTAGCGGGAGACAAGACCCAATACTTC.

Of note for this clonotype: Just one base apart from a much larger clone, this may be a read error. The V gene is TRBV6-1, the J gene TRBJ2-3; the D gene is possibly TRBD1 (5 bases). CDR1 and CDR2 (germline): MNHNS, SASEGT. The CDR3 runs 14 residues. The ends were cut back, 2 bases at V and 4 bases at J, with 10 bases in the middle. In nucleotides, the CDR3 is TGTGCCAGCAGTGAAAGGGGTATCGCAGATACGCAGTATTTT. Amino acid sequence: CASSERGIADTQYF.

This clonotype was counted ten times or more. The chain links TRBV6-5 to TRBJ2-5; 15 bases align to TRBD2. Germline CDR1 and CDR2: MNHEY and SVGAGI. The CDR3 runs 16 residues. V gave up 2 bases and J gave up 5 bases; unmatched junction bases: 3. CDR3 nucleotide sequence: TGTGCCAGCAGTTACGGACTAGCGGGAGGGCCGGAGACCCAGTACTTC. Translated: CASSYGLAGGPETQYF.

This clonotype was recorded a few times. The chain uses TRBV11-2 and TRBJ2-5; D may be TRBD1 or TRBD2 (5 bases each). The CDR3 length is 15 residues. In germline, CDR1 is SGHAT, CDR2 FQNNGV. V dropped 9 bases and J dropped 4 bases, with 21 bases sitting between them. The CDR3 loop reads CARRGEAGFGETQYF. Written as DNA, the CDR3 is TGTGCCAGGAGGGGAGAAGCTGGGTTTGGAGAGACCCAGTACTTC. The whole variable domain, filled in from reference TRBV11-2 and TRBJ2-5, reads EAGVAQSPRYKIIEKRQSVAFWCNPISGHATLYWYQQILGQGPKLLIQFQNNGVVDDSQLPKDRFSAERLKGVDSTLKIQPAKLEDSAVYLCARRGEAGFGETQYFGPGTRLLVL.

This chain joins TRBV11-2 and TRBJ2-5, with TRBD2 as a possible D gene (5 bases). The CDR3 length is 14 residues. Per germline, CDR1 SGHAT and CDR2 FQNNGV. Trimming removed 6 bases at V and 11 bases at J, with 22 bases between. This CDR3 is CASRELSGWRTQYF. DNA of the CDR3: TGTGCCAGCAGAGAACTTTCGGGATGGAGGACTCAGTACTTC.

Details on this clonotype: Sequence at one end of the junction differs from germline and may be a read error. The V and J genes are TRBV10-3 and TRBJ2-7; D may be TRBD1 or TRBD2 (5 bases each). There are 14 residues in the CDR3. Germline V gene lookup returns CDR1 ENHRY and CDR2 SYGVKD. CDR3 DNA: TGTGCCATCAGTGAGCCGGGGCAGAACTACGATCAGTACTTC. This gives the protein CAISEPGQNYDQYF.

To note about this clonotype: Without the conserved terminal phenylalanine or tryptophan, this CDR3 likely stems from a read error. The DNA is omitted, as the CDR3 cannot be located on it reliably, and the CDR3 follows TCRdb's listing. The chain recombines TRBV12-3 or TRBV12-4 with TRBJ1-1. The CDR3 is 11 residues long, ends included. CDR3 amino acids: CASSSGAEVFL.

The chain combines TRBV6-1 with TRBJ2-7; D possibly uses TRBD1 or TRBD2 (5 bases each). Germline values: CDR1 MNHNS, CDR2 SASEGT. Trimming removed 3 bases from V and 5 bases from J, with 20 bases in between. The length of the CDR3 is 16 residues. The CDR3 loop is CASSDPLGTGWDEQYF. DNA for the CDR3: TGTGCCAGCAGTGACCCCCTCGGGACCGGGTGGGACGAGCAGTACTTC.

About this clonotype: Sequence at one end of the junction differs from germline and may be a read error. V usage is TRBV4-1 and J usage is TRBJ1-1; unclear D gene. The CDR3 has 13 amino acids. CDR1 is MGHRA and CDR2 is YSYEKL in the germline V gene. The CDR3 region is CTSSQFSGVSASF. The CDR3 nucleotides read TGCACCAGCAGCCAATTCTCCGGGGTTTCAGCTTCCTTT.

This clonotype appeared a single time. A much larger clonotype is one base distant, so this may be a read error. In nucleotides, the CDR3 is TGTGCCAGCAGCCGACCGCGAGGGGTGGGAGAGACCCAGTACTTC. The encoded protein is CASSRPRGVGETQYF. The chain is built from TRBV7-8 and TRBJ2-5; the D call may be TRBD1 or TRBD2 (5 bases each). Germline V gene sequence: CDR1 SGHVS, CDR2 FQNEAQ. The CDR3 extends over 15 amino acids. V was clipped by 5 bases and J by 4 bases, with 17 bases between them.

This clonotype was seen at least ten times. The chain uses TRBV11-2 and TRBJ2-5; D gene ambiguous. V was pared by 5 bases and J by 5 bases, with 9 bases between. This CDR3 spans 12 amino acids. The germline V gene has CDR1 SGHAT and CDR2 FQNNGV. This CDR3 is CASSLGWETQYF. DNA of the CDR3: TGTGCCAGCAGCCTGGGATGGGAGACCCAGTACTTC.

A note on this clonotype: A much bigger clone sits one base away, suggesting this may be a read error. This rearrangement joins TRBV12-3 or TRBV12-4 to TRBJ1-1; D is ambiguous. This CDR3 contains 13 residues. This CDR3 is CATSLVGNTEAFF. The CDR3 DNA reads TGTGCCACCAGTTTAGTGGGGAACACTGAAGCTTTCTTT.

In its sample, this clonotype was seen once. This chain uses TRBV28 with TRBJ2-1; D ambiguous. Germline assignment: CDR1 MDHEN and CDR2 SYDVKM. With 7 bases removed from V and 0 bases from J, the gap between germline ends came to 13 bases. The CDR3 covers 15 residues. CDR3 nucleotide sequence: TGTGCCAGCAACCGAGGACGGATCTCCTACAATGAGCAGTTCTTC. This translates into CASNRGRISYNEQFF.

To note about this clonotype: The junction departs from the called germline gene at one end, perhaps through a read error. The chain couples TRBV30 to TRBJ2-3; the D is unclear. CDR1 GTSNPN and CDR2 SVGIG come from the germline V gene (reference sequence). The CDR3 covers 14 residues. In DNA, the CDR3 is TGTGCCCGATGTGGGCCCAATAGCACAGATACACAGTATTTT. Translation gives CARCGPNSTDTQYF. The full variable domain, with the rest looked up from reference TRBV30 and TRBJ2-3, is SQTIHQWPATLVQPVGSPLSLECTVEGTSNPNLYWYRQAAGRGLQLLFYSVGIGQISSEVPQNLSASRPQDRQFILSSKKLLLSDSGFYLCARCGPNSTDTQYFGPGTRLTVL.

This clonotype was counted a few times. The chain uses TRBV5-5 and TRBJ2-1; TRBD2 agrees at 10 bases. The CDR3 contains 18 residues. V lost 0 bases to trimming and J lost 1 base; unmatched junction nucleotides: 7. CDR1 and CDR2 (germline): SGHKS, YYEKEE (reference sequence). The CDR3, as DNA: TGTGCCAGCAGCTTGGGAGCGGGAGGGCCCTTTTCCTACAATGAGCAGTTCTTC. Its protein is CASSLGAGGPFSYNEQFF.

This clonotype was counted at least ten times. The chain couples TRBV6-5 to TRBJ1-4; the D is unclear. The CDR3 covers 14 residues. The germline V gene encodes CDR1 MNHEY and CDR2 SVGAGI. V was cut by 5 bases and J by 8 bases, with 15 bases left in between. CDR3 sequence: CASSRTGLGEKLFF. The CDR3 bases are TGTGCCAGCAGTCGGACGGGCCTCGGAGAAAAACTGTTTTTT.

This clonotype was observed a handful of times. The chain recombines TRBV5-1 with TRBJ2-1; D is possibly TRBD1 or TRBD2 (6 bases each). The CDR3 extends over 16 amino acids. The V and J ends lost 4 bases and 4 bases respectively, with 18 bases between them. The germline CDR1 and CDR2 sequences are SGHRS and YFSETQ. CDR3 nucleotides: TGCGCCAGCAGCCTGCCGGGGGCGGACCAATACAATGAGCAGTTCTTC. Its translation is CASSLPGADQYNEQFF. The variable domain in full, completed from reference TRBV5-1 and TRBJ2-1, reads KAGVTQTPRYLIKTRGQQVTLSCSPISGHRSVSWYQQTPGQGLQFLFEYFSETQRNKGNFPGRFSGRQFSNSRSEMNVSTLELGDSALYLCASSLPGADQYNEQFFGPGTRLTVL.

Worth noting for this clonotype: One junction end does not reproduce the germline sequence, and a read error may be involved. This chain connects TRBV11-2 to TRBJ1-1, with 8 bases lining up with TRBD1. Germline loops: CDR1 SGHAT, CDR2 FQNNGV. The CDR3 spans 19 residues. The CDR3 spells CASGLGAGGEGRRWTEALF. CDR3 coding DNA: TGTGCCAGCGGCTTAGGGGCAGGGGGCGAGGGCCGTCGGTGGACTGAAGCTCTCTTT.

The rearrangement links TRBV20-1 to TRBJ2-7; D possibly corresponds to TRBD1 (6 bases). With 6 bases removed from V and 6 bases from J, the gap between germline ends came to 21 bases. CDR1 DFQATT and CDR2 SNEGSKA come from the germline V gene (reference sequence). The CDR3 is 14 residues long. The CDR3 loop reads CSAHQGRGVAEQYF. The CDR3 bases are TGCAGTGCCCATCAGGGGCGCGGAGTTGCCGAGCAGTACTTC.

There are many counts of this clonotype. The chain employs TRBV4-1 and TRBJ2-5; no clear D. Germline CDR1 reads MGHRA; CDR2 reads YSYEKL. The CDR3 totals 16 residues. Trimming stripped 0 bases from V and 4 bases from J, with 15 bases between. The CDR3 here is CASSQDLGWWGETQYF. The CDR3 DNA sequence: TGCGCCAGCAGCCAAGATCTCGGTTGGTGGGGAGAGACCCAGTACTTC.

This rearrangement joins TRBV5-1 to TRBJ2-1; D unclear. This CDR3 contains 14 residues. V lost 0 bases and J 4 bases, leaving 8 bases between the germline ends. The germline V gene has CDR1 SGHRS and CDR2 YFSETQ. The CDR3 spells CASSLDSLYNEQFF. CDR3 DNA sequence: TGCGCCAGCAGCTTGGACTCTCTATACAATGAGCAGTTCTTC.

A single count supports this clonotype. This clone may be a read error of a much larger clone one base away. This chain uses TRBV12-3 or TRBV12-4 with TRBJ1-5; TRBD1 might be the D (6 bases). The DNA matches TRBJ2-3 better at its end, which makes the J call doubtful. The CDR3 sequence is 14 residues long. Written as DNA, the CDR3 is TGTGCCAGCACCCGAGACAGGCTCAATCAGCCCCAGTATTTT. Translation gives CASTRDRLNQPQYF.